These T cell receptor beta chains were read from a single sample in a study of blood T cell repertoires in COVID-19. Generated by immunoSEQ multiplex PCR, the TCRdb table keeps only in-frame clones and is missing some. The sample includes about 19,000 clones, 87% seen only once; the top ten take about 7.7%. Source material: peripheral blood. All receptors come from a human donor in a cohort sampled during active COVID-19. The donor label of this sample is uncertain. The CDR3 runs from the conserved cysteine through the conserved F or W. A D gene is named only where the DNA matches it firmly. Size values are once, few and many counts, or a class for expanded clones, and some rows have none.

clone_size | j_call | d_call | v_call | cdr3_nt | cdr3_aa
once | TRBJ2-7 | TRBD2 | TRBV7-2 | TGTGCCAGCAGCTTAGGCGGGAGGGGATACGAGCAGTACTTC | CASSLGGRGYEQYF
. | TRBJ2-2 | . | TRBV7-6 | TGTGCCAGCAGCGAGAACTGGCGGAGCACCGGGGAGCTGTTTTTT | CASSENWRSTGELFF
. | TRBJ2-2 | TRBD2 | TRBV30 | TGTGCCTGGAACCTAGCGGCAAACACCGGGGAGCTGTTTTTT | CAWNLAANTGELFF
. | TRBJ2-3 | TRBD1 | TRBV29-1 | TGCAGCGTTGTCCGGACAGGGTACACAGATACGCAGTATTTT | CSVVRTGYTDTQYF
. | TRBJ2-7 | . | TRBV6-1 | TGTGCCAGCAGTGAAAATCGCCCGCGAACGGGGGAGCAGTACTTC | CASSENRPRTGEQYF
. | TRBJ2-5 | TRBD2 | TRBV10-3 | TGTGCCATCAGTGAGTCAAGCGGGGTGAGACAAGAGACCCAGTACTTC | CAISESSGVRQETQYF
. | TRBJ2-7 | TRBD2 | TRBV3-1/TRBV3-2 | TGTGCCAGCAGCCAAGGATGGACTAGCGGGGGTCAGGCGCAGTACTTC | CASSQGWTSGGQAQYF
. | TRBJ1-3 | . | TRBV7-8 | TGTGCCAGCAGCTTAAGTAATACGCTGGCTCCGGGAAACACCATATATTTT | CASSLSNTLAPGNTIYF
. | TRBJ1-1 | . | TRBV3-1/TRBV3-2 | TGTGCCAGCAGCCCCGACACAGGAATGAACACTGAAGCTTTCTTT | CASSPDTGMNTEAFF
. | TRBJ1-2 | . | TRBV5-1 | TGCGCCAGCAGCCCGGACACACCCGGACAATATGGCTACACCTTC | CASSPDTPGQYGYTF
. | TRBJ2-5 | . | TRBV5-5 | TGTGCCAGCAGCTTGGTCCGGGGAGAGACCCAGTACTTC | CASSLVRGETQYF
. | TRBJ2-7 | . | TRBV5-5 | TGTGCCAGCAGCTTGGCAGGCGGGACGGCCTACGAGCAGTACTTC | CASSLAGGTAYEQYF
medium-sized | TRBJ2-7 | TRBD2 | TRBV11-2 | TGTGCCAGCAGCTCCTTAGAGGGACTAGCCGGGAGTAGATACGAGCAGTACTTC | CASSSLEGLAGSRYEQYF
once | TRBJ1-4 | . | TRBV28 | TGTGCCAGCAGTCCACCACTTAGAAGAACTAATGAAAAACTGTTTTTT | CASSPPLRRTNEKLFF
. | TRBJ2-2 | TRBD2 | TRBV5-1 | TGCGCCAGCAGCTTGGAAAAACACCAGCTAGCGGGGAACACCGGGGAGCTGTTTTTT | CASSLEKHQLAGNTGELFF
few | TRBJ2-2 | . | TRBV7-9 | TGTGCCAGCAGCTTAGGGGCGTCTGGCACCGGGGAGCTGTTTTTT | CASSLGASGTGELFF
. | TRBJ2-1 | TRBD2 | TRBV7-6 | TGTGCCAGCAGCTCTCTAGCGGGACGGTCCTACAATGAGCAGTTCTTC | CASSSLAGRSYNEQFF
. | TRBJ1-5 | . | TRBV27 | TGTGCCAGCAGTTTTCAGGAGGGCCAGCCCCAGCATTTT | CASSFQEGQPQHF
. | TRBJ2-6 | . | TRBV7-2 | TGTGCCAGCAGCTTAGAAGGAGATCTCTGGGTGGCCAACGTCCTGACTTTC | CASSLEGDLWVANVLTF
. | TRBJ2-6 | . | TRBV28 | TGTGCCAGCCGGACCTCCAGCTCTGGGGCCAACGTCCTGACCTTC | CASRTSSSGANVLTF
once | TRBJ2-7 | . | TRBV7-2 | TGTGCCAGCAGCTTCCGGCGGGAAAGCTCCTACGAGCAGTACTTC | CASSFRRESSYEQYF
once | TRBJ2-5 | . | TRBV5-1 | TGCGCCAGCAGCTTAGGGGACCAAGAGACCCAGTACTTC | CASSLGDQETQYF
. | TRBJ2-1 | TRBD1 | TRBV5-1 | TGCGCCAGCAGCTTGTGGGGACAGGGGGGCGATGAGCAGTTCTTC | CASSLWGQGGDEQFF
few | TRBJ1-1 | . | TRBV5-1 | TGCGCCAGCAGCTTGAGGTGGAGCTCCATGAACACTGAAGCTTTCTTT | CASSLRWSSMNTEAFF
. | TRBJ2-7 | TRBD2 | TRBV7-2 | TGTGCCAGCAGCTTAGCAAGACTAGCGGGTTCCTACGAGCAGTACTTC | CASSLARLAGSYEQYF
once | TRBJ2-1 | . | TRBV11-3 | TGTGCCAGCAGCCCAGTTCGAGGGAAGTTTGGGAATGAGCAGTTCTTC | CASSPVRGKFGNEQFF
. | TRBJ2-2 | TRBD2 | TRBV5-1 | TGCGCCAGCAGCTTGGCTAGCGGGGTGACCGGGGAGCTGTTTTTT | CASSLASGVTGELFF
. | TRBJ1-4 | TRBD1 | TRBV5-1 | TGCGCCAGCAGCTTGGCCATTCGTCAGGGGGCGGTTACTAATGAAAAACTGTTTTTT | CASSLAIRQGAVTNEKLFF
. | TRBJ2-5 | TRBD2 | TRBV28 | TGTGCCAGCAGGGAGGGGACTAGCGGGAGTACCCAGTACTTC | CASREGTSGSTQYF
. | TRBJ1-2 | TRBD1 | TRBV6-5 | TGTGCCAGCAGTTGGTCGGGACAGGGGGGTCGTGGCTACACCTTC | CASSWSGQGGRGYTF
few | TRBJ2-7 | . | TRBV28 | TGTGCCAGCAATGAGGTGGCCCCGAGCAGCGAGTGGTACTTC | CASNEVAPSSEWYF
few | TRBJ1-4 | TRBD1 | TRBV5-1 | TGCGCCAGCAGCCAAAGACAGGGGGCGCAGGATGAAAAACTGTTTTTT | CASSQRQGAQDEKLFF
. | TRBJ2-3 | . | TRBV7-2 | TGTGCCAGCAGCTTAAGCGGAACATTTCCAGATACGCAGTATTTT | CASSLSGTFPDTQYF
. | TRBJ1-2 | TRBD1 | TRBV29-1 | TGCAGCGTTGAAGAAGTATGGACAGGGGCTGGCTACACCTTC | CSVEEVWTGAGYTF